A single sample is the source of the 2 T cell receptor beta chains below, sequenced in a study of blood T cell repertoires in COVID-19. The repertoire was sequenced with immunoSEQ multiplex PCR; TCRdb's copy has only in-frame clones and lacks some. The table includes about 220,000 clones, 86% detected once. The material sequenced was PBMCs or T cells enriched from blood (not recorded which). These receptors came from a woman in her thirties or forties with acute COVID-19.

The V gene is TRBV2, the J gene TRBJ2-7; 10 bases align to TRBD1. The V gene end was trimmed by 1 base and the J gene end by 7 bases; junction bases not matched to a gene: 7. The length of the CDR3 is 15 residues. Per germline, CDR1 SNHLY and CDR2 FYNNEI. The CDR3 loop reads CASSEGGDRGREQYF. CDR3 coding DNA: TGTGCCAGCAGTGAAGGTGGGGACAGGGGAAGGGAGCAGTACTTC.

This chain connects TRBV18 to TRBJ1-4, with no clear D. The V and J ends lost 2 bases and 7 bases respectively, with 5 bases between them. Germline V gene sequence: CDR1 KGHSH, CDR2 LQKENI. The CDR3 consists of 12 residues. The CDR3 protein is CASSPGGEKLFF. Here the CDR3 DNA reads TGTGCCAGCTCACCAGGAGGTGAAAAACTGTTTTTT.